The 30 T cell receptor beta chains given below trace back to one sample, sequenced in a study of blood T cell repertoires in COVID-19. Some clones are missing from TCRdb's copy, which holds only in-frame ones; the method was immunoSEQ multiplex PCR. The sample gives 200,000 or so clones, more than 80% of which show up once; less than 4.5% is in the top ten. The sample consisted of PBMCs or T cells enriched from blood (not recorded which). All receptors come from a woman aged 40 to 49 with acute COVID-19.

J is TRBJ2-7 and V is TRBV19; D is undetermined. V was pared by 5 bases and J by 3 bases, with 11 bases between. Germline-derived CDR1 and CDR2 are LNHDA and SQIVND (reference sequence). The CDR3 length is 13 residues. CDR3 in amino acids: CASSFQAGYEQYV. In nucleotides, the CDR3 is TGTGCCAGTAGTTTTCAGGCCGGCTACGAGCAGTACGTC.

In its sample, this clone was seen many times. V gene TRBV19 combines with J gene TRBJ1-2; 12 bases agree with TRBD1. The CDR3 is 17 residues long. The V gene's germline CDR1 is LNHDA and CDR2 SQIVND (reference sequence). J gave up 7 bases and V 5 bases, and 14 bases lay outside the gene matches. CDR3: CASSLAAPGQGAPGYTF. In nucleotides, the CDR3 is TGTGCCAGTAGTCTCGCCGCCCCGGGACAGGGGGCTCCTGGCTACACCTTC.

The CDR3 nucleotides read TGTGCCAGCTCACCAAACAGAGACAGCTATGGCTACACCTTC. Translating it yields CASSPNRDSYGYTF. This sequence joins TRBV18 and TRBJ1-2, with D perhaps matching TRBD1 (5 bases). V was trimmed by 2 bases and J by 4 bases, leaving 11 bases between them. The CDR3 runs to 14 residues. Germline lookup yields CDR1 KGHSH and CDR2 LQKENI. Complete variable domain (other parts from reference TRBV18 and TRBJ1-2): NAGVMQNPRHLVRRRGQEARLRCSPMKGHSHVYWYRQLPEEGLKFMVYLQKENIIDESGMPKERFSAEFPKEGPSILRIQQVVRGDSAAYFCASSPNRDSYGYTFGSGTRLTVV.

The J gene is TRBJ1-6, the V gene TRBV10-2; D is uncertain. This CDR3 region has 14 residues. Germline-derived CDR1 and CDR2 are WSHSY and SAAADI. Trimming cost V 1 base and J 9 bases, with 10 bases left between them. CDR3 coding DNA: TGCGCCAGCAGTGAGTTGGGGAGCAGTTCACCCCTCCACTTT. As protein: CASSELGSSSPLHF.

This sequence joins TRBV5-1 and TRBJ1-1; TRBD1 aligns across 8 bases. Germline CDR1 is SGHRS and CDR2 is YFSETQ. J was trimmed by 1 base and V by 7 bases; bases with no gene match: 6. There are 14 residues in the CDR3. CDR3: CASGTGGTNTEAFF. In DNA, the CDR3 is TGCGCCAGCGGCACAGGGGGGACGAACACTGAAGCTTTCTTT.

This chain joins TRBV2 and TRBJ1-1, with TRBD1 as a possible D gene (5 bases). The V end was cut by 5 bases, the J end by 6 bases, with 10 bases between. This CDR3 has 12 amino acids. Germline V gives CDR1 SNHLY, CDR2 FYNNEI. CDR3 sequence (DNA): TGTGCCAGCAGTCAGGGTCTCGCTGAAGCTTTCTTT. Encoded protein: CASSQGLAEAFF.

The V call is TRBV19, the J call TRBJ2-6, with a possible D match to TRBD1 (5 bases). The CDR3 extends over 17 amino acids. Trimming pared 5 bases from V and 1 base from J, leaving 15 bases between. Germline V gene sequence: CDR1 LNHDA, CDR2 SQIVND (reference sequence). CDR3 loop: CASSLRQSLSGANVLTF. In DNA form, the CDR3 reads TGTGCCAGTAGTTTACGACAGTCACTGTCTGGGGCCAACGTCCTGACTTTC.

The chain employs TRBV5-1 and TRBJ1-1, with 8 bases aligning to TRBD1. V gave up 5 bases and J gave up 6 bases; unmatched junction bases: 9. The CDR3 sequence is 14 residues long. CDR1 and CDR2 from the germline V gene are SGHRS and YFSETQ. CDR3 sequence: CASSSGGGRSEAFF. The CDR3 DNA reads TGCGCCAGCAGTTCAGGGGGCGGAAGGTCTGAAGCTTTCTTT.

The chain employs TRBV9 and TRBJ1-5; D is unresolved. Between the trimmed V and J ends, which lost 4 bases and 7 bases, there was a span of 18 bases. The CDR3 totals 15 residues. CDR1 SGDLS and CDR2 YYNGEE come from the germline V gene. CDR3 coding DNA: TGTGCCAGCAGCCCCGATCCGGGTATTGGGCAGCCCCAGCATTTT. It is translated as CASSPDPGIGQPQHF.

In DNA form, the CDR3 reads TGTGCCAGTAGTACTGGGAACAGGGCACGCGAGCAGTACTTC. This sequence encodes CASSTGNRAREQYF. J is TRBJ2-7 and V is TRBV19, with D possibly matching TRBD1 (6 bases). This CDR3 is 14 amino acids long. Germline CDR1 and CDR2: LNHDA and SQIVND (reference sequence). V was pared by 4 bases and J by 6 bases, with 16 bases between.

The chain employs TRBV18 and TRBJ2-7, with 7 bases lining up with TRBD1. With V trimmed by 4 bases and J by 6 bases, 6 bases remained unmatched. CDR3 length: 13 amino acids. The germline V gene encodes CDR1 KGHSH and CDR2 LQKENI. The CDR3 protein is CASSQDREGEQYV. Here the CDR3 DNA reads TGTGCCAGCTCACAAGACAGGGAAGGCGAGCAGTACGTC.

This chain's CDR3 is CASSPGQVNTEAFF. CDR3 DNA sequence: TGTGCCAGCTCACCAGGCCAGGTGAACACTGAAGCTTTCTTT. The genes are TRBV18 and TRBJ1-1; D not certain. Deletions cut 2 bases from V and 0 bases from J, with 7 bases between. The V gene's germline CDR1 is KGHSH and CDR2 LQKENI. CDR3 length: 14 residues.

The V gene is TRBV2, the J gene TRBJ1-4; D ambiguous. The V gene lost 4 bases and the J gene lost 4 bases, with 10 bases spanning the gap. The V gene's germline CDR1 is SNHLY and CDR2 FYNNEI. The CDR3 covers 14 residues. CDR3 nucleotides: TGTGCCAGCAGTGGGGGAGAGTATAATGAAAAACTGTTTTTT. The encoded protein is CASSGGEYNEKLFF.

The chain uses TRBV9 and TRBJ2-3, with 10 bases that match TRBD2. CDR3 length equals 16 residues. After removal of 3 bases from V and 1 base from J, the junction contained 5 bases not matched to a gene. Germline V gene sequence: CDR1 SGDLS, CDR2 YYNGEE. CDR3 protein: CASSAYSGGGTDTQYF. CDR3 DNA: TGTGCCAGCAGCGCCTACAGCGGGGGGGGCACAGATACGCAGTATTTT.

This sequence joins TRBV7-9 and TRBJ2-2; tentatively, D is TRBD1 (5 bases). Germline values: CDR1 SEHNR, CDR2 FQNEAQ (reference sequence). Trimming took off 6 bases at V and 7 bases at J, with 9 bases between the two ends. The CDR3 extends over 12 amino acids. CDR3 DNA: TGTGCCAGCAGGGCAGGGCGCGGGGAGCTGTTTTTT. It codes for CASRAGRGELFF.

This clone was counted between two and nine times. This rearrangement joins TRBV5-1 to TRBJ1-2; 7 nucleotides line up with TRBD1. The ends lost 0 bases at V and 5 bases at J; junction bases unmatched: 7. Looked up from germline, CDR1 is SGHRS and CDR2 is YFSETQ. The CDR3 consists of 15 residues. CDR3 nucleotides: TGCGCCAGCAGCTTGGGGGCAGGGGGGCTTTATGGCTACACCTTC. This codes for CASSLGAGGLYGYTF.

The table lists this clone with a few counts. CDR3 region: CASRRQGPGELFF. For the CDR3, the DNA is TGTGCCAGCAGGAGACAGGGCCCCGGGGAGCTGTTTTTT. The rearrangement uses TRBV2 and TRBJ2-2; 7 bases match TRBD1. CDR1 is SNHLY and CDR2 is FYNNEI in the germline V gene. CDR3 size: 13 residues. The ends lost 6 bases at V and 6 bases at J; junction bases unmatched: 4. Full variable domain (missing parts from reference TRBV2 and TRBJ2-2): EPEVTQTPSHQVTQMGQEVILRCVPISNHLYFYWYRQILGQKVEFLVSFYNNEISEKSEIFDDQFSVERPDGSNFTLKIRSTKLEDSAMYFCASRRQGPGELFFGEGSRLTVL.

Only one count was recorded for this clone. The rearrangement links TRBV5-1 to TRBJ2-2; D is possibly TRBD1 (5 bases). The CDR3 contains 15 residues. V lost 5 bases to trimming and J lost 4 bases, with 15 bases between them. The germline V gene encodes CDR1 SGHRS and CDR2 YFSETQ. CDR3 sequence reads: CASSPQGAGTGELFF. The CDR3 DNA reads TGCGCCAGCAGTCCCCAAGGGGCAGGCACCGGGGAGCTGTTTTTT.

This sequence joins TRBV5-1 and TRBJ2-3; 10 bases agree with TRBD2. CDR1 is SGHRS and CDR2 is YFSETQ in the germline V gene. This CDR3 has 18 residues. V dropped 2 bases and J dropped 0; count of bases not matched to a gene: 9. The DNA for the CDR3 is TGCGCCAGCAGCTTAAGTAGCGGGGGGATCGAAAGCACAGATACGCAGTATTTT. Protein: CASSLSSGGIESTDTQYF.

The CDR3 nucleotides are TGTGCCAGCAGCTTATCACTGATCGGCAGGGGGCTCGGGAATGAGCAGTTCTTC. Protein: CASSLSLIGRGLGNEQFF. The chain links TRBV7-8 to TRBJ2-1; 8 nucleotides match TRBD1. The V gene end was trimmed by 2 bases and the J gene end by 7 bases; junction bases not matched to a gene: 16. The germline gives CDR1 SGHVS, CDR2 FQNEAQ. The CDR3 has 18 amino acids.

This clone was counted once. V is TRBV5-1 and J is TRBJ1-1; D is undetermined. This CDR3 comprises 13 residues. Germline assignment: CDR1 SGHRS and CDR2 YFSETQ. V was shortened by 0 bases and J by 5 bases, with 8 bases between the two germline ends. DNA for the CDR3: TGCGCCAGCAGCTTGGACAGTCAAACTGAAGCTTTCTTT. Translating gives CASSLDSQTEAFF.

The chain has TRBV6-5 and TRBJ2-7; maybe TRBD1 (5 bases). Germline V gene sequence: CDR1 MNHEY, CDR2 SVGAGI. This CDR3 spans 15 amino acids. The germline V and J ends were trimmed by 0 bases and 2 bases, with 11 bases remaining between them. The CDR3 DNA reads as TGTGCCAGCAGTTACTCGTCTGTGGGGCCCTACGAGCAGTACTTC. Translated, it gives CASSYSSVGPYEQYF.

The chain uses TRBV9 and TRBJ1-3; 8 bases map to TRBD1. This CDR3 region has 16 residues. Trimming cost V 4 bases and J 4 bases; bases outside gene matches: 10. Looked up from germline, CDR1 is SGDLS and CDR2 is YYNGEE. CDR3 bases: TGTGCCAGCAGCTGGATGGACAGGGTGGAGGGAAACACCATATATTTT. As protein: CASSWMDRVEGNTIYF.

The chain has TRBV7-9 and TRBJ1-2; no clear D gene. The germline CDR1 and CDR2 sequences are SEHNR and FQNEAQ (reference sequence). This CDR3 comprises 12 residues. V was trimmed by 6 bases and J by 6 bases, leaving 11 bases between them. Written as DNA, the CDR3 is TGTGCCAGCAGGTTACTGGGCGATGGCTACACCTTC. Translation gives CASRLLGDGYTF. Looking up the rest from reference TRBV7-9 and TRBJ1-2 gives the full variable domain: DTGVSQNPRHKITKRGQNVTFRCDPISEHNRLYWYRQTLGQGPEFLTYFQNEAQLEKSRLLSDRFSAERPKGSFSTLEIQRTEQGDSAMYLCASRLLGDGYTFGSGTRLTVV.

The chain carries TRBV10-2 and TRBJ1-1; 7 bases agree with TRBD1. J was trimmed by 5 bases and V by 2 bases; bases with no gene match: 11. Germline V gene data show CDR1 as WSHSY and CDR2 as SAAADI. The CDR3 runs to 16 residues. Here the CDR3 reads CASSEITGEMGTEAFF. The CDR3 nucleotides are TGCGCCAGCAGTGAGATAACAGGGGAGATGGGGACTGAAGCTTTCTTT.

The chain links TRBV29-1 to TRBJ1-4, with D tentatively TRBD1 (5 bases). The CDR3 spans 12 residues. CDR1 and CDR2 from the germline V gene are SQVTM and ANQGSEA. V was trimmed by 4 bases and J by 10 bases, leaving 13 bases between them. CDR3: CSVAGMEGKLFF. DNA of the CDR3: TGCAGCGTTGCAGGGATGGAGGGAAAACTGTTTTTT.

The chain's CDR3 is CASSYAGGRFNEQFF. CDR3 DNA: TGTGCCAGCAGTTACGCGGGGGGCCGTTTTAATGAGCAGTTCTTC. The J gene is TRBJ2-1, the V gene TRBV6-2 or TRBV6-3, with TRBD2 matching 8 bases. The CDR3 spans 15 residues. CDR1 is MNHEY and CDR2 is SVGEGT in the germline V gene. Trimming removed 2 bases from V and 7 bases from J; junction bases left unmatched: 7.

In this sample, this clone turned up a few times. This chain connects TRBV10-3 to TRBJ2-1; D uncertain. In germline, CDR1 is ENHRY, CDR2 SYGVKD. The CDR3 contains 15 residues. Trimming cost V 3 bases and J 0 bases, with 9 bases left between them. CDR3 residues: CAISDRSSSYNEQFF. CDR3 nucleotide sequence: TGTGCCATCAGTGACAGGTCGAGCTCCTACAATGAGCAGTTCTTC.

The CDR3 coding sequence is TGTGCCAGCAGCTCAGGGGTTTACAATGAGCAGTTCTTC. It yields the protein CASSSGVYNEQFF. This chain links TRBV7-8 with TRBJ2-1; D is perhaps TRBD1 (6 bases). CDR1 is SGHVS, CDR2 FQNEAQ, per germline. Trimming stripped 4 bases from V and 4 bases from J, with 8 bases between. CDR3 length equals 13 residues.

The V gene is TRBV5-4, the J gene TRBJ2-1, with no clear D. V lost 2 bases to trimming and J lost 0 bases, with 6 bases between them. This CDR3 is 14 amino acids long. The V gene's germline CDR1 is SGHNT and CDR2 YYREEE (reference sequence). CDR3 in amino acids: CASSFESSYNEQFF. The CDR3 DNA reads as TGTGCCAGCAGCTTCGAGAGCTCCTACAATGAGCAGTTCTTC.